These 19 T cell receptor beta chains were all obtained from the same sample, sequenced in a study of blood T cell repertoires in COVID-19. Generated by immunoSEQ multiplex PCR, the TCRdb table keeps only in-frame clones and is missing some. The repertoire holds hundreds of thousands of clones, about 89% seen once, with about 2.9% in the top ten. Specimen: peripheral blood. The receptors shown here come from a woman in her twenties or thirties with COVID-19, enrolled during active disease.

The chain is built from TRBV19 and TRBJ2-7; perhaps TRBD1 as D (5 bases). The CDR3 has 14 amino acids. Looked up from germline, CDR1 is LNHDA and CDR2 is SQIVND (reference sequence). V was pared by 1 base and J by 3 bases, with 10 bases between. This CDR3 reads CASSIAGSGYEQYF. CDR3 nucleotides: TGTGCCAGTAGTATAGCAGGGTCGGGCTACGAGCAGTACTTC.

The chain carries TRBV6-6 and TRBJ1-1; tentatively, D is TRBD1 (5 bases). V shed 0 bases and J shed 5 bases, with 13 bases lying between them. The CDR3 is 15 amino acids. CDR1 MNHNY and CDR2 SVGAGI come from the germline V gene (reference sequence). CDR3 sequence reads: CASSYSGEPRTEAFF. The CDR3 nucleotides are TGTGCCAGCAGTTACTCAGGGGAACCGCGTACTGAAGCTTTCTTT.

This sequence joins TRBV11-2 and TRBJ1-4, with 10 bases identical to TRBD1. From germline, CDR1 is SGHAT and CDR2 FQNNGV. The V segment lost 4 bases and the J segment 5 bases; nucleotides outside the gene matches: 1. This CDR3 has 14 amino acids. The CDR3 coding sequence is TGTGCCAGCAGCTGGGGACAGGGGAATGAAAAACTGTTTTTT. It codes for CASSWGQGNEKLFF. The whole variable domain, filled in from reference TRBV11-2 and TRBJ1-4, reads EAGVAQSPRYKIIEKRQSVAFWCNPISGHATLYWYQQILGQGPKLLIQFQNNGVVDDSQLPKDRFSAERLKGVDSTLKIQPAKLEDSAVYLCASSWGQGNEKLFFGSGTQLSVL.

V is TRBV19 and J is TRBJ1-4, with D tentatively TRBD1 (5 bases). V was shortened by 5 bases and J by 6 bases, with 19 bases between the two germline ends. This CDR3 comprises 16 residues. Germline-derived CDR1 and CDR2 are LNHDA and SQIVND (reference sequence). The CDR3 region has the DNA TGTGCCAGTAGTCTCCCTCCGAGGCAGGGCCATGAAAAACTGTTTTTT. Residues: CASSLPPRQGHEKLFF.

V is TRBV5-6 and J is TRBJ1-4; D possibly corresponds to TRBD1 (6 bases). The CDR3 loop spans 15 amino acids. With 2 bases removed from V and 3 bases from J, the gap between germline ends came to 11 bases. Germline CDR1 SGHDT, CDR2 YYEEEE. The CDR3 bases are TGTGCCAGCAGCTTCAGGGGAGCTGCTAATGAAAAACTGTTTTTT. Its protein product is CASSFRGAANEKLFF.

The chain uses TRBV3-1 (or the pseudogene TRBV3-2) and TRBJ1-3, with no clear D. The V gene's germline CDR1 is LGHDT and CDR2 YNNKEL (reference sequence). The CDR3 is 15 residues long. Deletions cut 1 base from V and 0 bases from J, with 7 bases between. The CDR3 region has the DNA TGTGCCAGCAGCCAAGCGAGGCACTCTGGAAACACCATATATTTT. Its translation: CASSQARHSGNTIYF.

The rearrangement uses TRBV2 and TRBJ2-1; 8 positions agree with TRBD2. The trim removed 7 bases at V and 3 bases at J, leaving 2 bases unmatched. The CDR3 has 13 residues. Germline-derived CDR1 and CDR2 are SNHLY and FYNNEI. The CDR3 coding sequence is TGTGCCAGCAACGGGGGGGGCTACAATGAGCAGTTCTTC. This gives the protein CASNGGGYNEQFF.

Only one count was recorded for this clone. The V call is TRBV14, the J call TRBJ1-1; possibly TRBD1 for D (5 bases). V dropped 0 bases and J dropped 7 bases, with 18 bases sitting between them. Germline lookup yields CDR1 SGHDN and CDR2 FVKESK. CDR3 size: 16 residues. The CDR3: CASSQDQGSRGVEAFF. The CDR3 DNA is TGTGCCAGCAGCCAAGATCAGGGCAGCCGGGGGGTTGAAGCTTTCTTT.

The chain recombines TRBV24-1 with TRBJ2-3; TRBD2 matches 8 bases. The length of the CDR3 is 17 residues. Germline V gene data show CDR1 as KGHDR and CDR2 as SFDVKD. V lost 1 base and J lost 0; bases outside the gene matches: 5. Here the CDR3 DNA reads TGTGCCACCAGTGATTTACGGGGGGGCTCGAGCACAGATACGCAGTATTTT. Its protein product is CATSDLRGGSSTDTQYF.

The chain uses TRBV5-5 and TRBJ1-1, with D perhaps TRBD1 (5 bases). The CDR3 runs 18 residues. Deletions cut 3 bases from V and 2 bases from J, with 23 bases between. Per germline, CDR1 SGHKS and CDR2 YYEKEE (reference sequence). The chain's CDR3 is CASSSVTGPMTSNTEAFF. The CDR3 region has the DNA TGTGCCAGCAGCTCCGTAACAGGTCCGATGACAAGCAACACTGAAGCTTTCTTT.

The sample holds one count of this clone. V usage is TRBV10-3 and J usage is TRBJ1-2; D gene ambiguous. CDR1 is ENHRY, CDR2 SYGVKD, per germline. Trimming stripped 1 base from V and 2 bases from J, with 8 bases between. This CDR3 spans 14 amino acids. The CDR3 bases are TGTGCCATCAGTGAGTTTCCAGTCAACTATGGCTACACCTTC. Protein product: CAISEFPVNYGYTF.

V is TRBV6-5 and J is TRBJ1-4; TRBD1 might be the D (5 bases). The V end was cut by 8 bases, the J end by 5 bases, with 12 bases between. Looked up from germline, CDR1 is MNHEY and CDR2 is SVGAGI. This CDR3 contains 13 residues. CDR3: CASGALGNEKLFF. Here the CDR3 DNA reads TGTGCCAGCGGGGCCCTTGGGAATGAAAAACTGTTTTTT.

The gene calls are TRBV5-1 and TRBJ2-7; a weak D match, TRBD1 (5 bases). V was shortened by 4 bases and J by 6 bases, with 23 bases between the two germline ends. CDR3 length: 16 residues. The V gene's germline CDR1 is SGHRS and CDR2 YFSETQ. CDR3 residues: CASSLLGLIQGGEQYV. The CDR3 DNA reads TGCGCCAGCAGCCTTCTTGGGCTGATTCAGGGTGGCGAGCAGTACGTC.

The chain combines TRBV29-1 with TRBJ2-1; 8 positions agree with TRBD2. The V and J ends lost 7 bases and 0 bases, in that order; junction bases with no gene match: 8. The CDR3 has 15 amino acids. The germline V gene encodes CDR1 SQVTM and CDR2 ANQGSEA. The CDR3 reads CSASGGRDSYNEQFF. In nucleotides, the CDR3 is TGCAGCGCCAGCGGGGGACGAGACTCCTACAATGAGCAGTTCTTC.

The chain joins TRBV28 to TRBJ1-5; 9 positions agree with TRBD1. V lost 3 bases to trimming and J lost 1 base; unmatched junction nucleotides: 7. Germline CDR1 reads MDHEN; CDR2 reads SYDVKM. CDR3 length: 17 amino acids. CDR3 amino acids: CASSLIGTGKSNQPQHF. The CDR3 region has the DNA TGTGCCAGCAGTTTGATCGGGACAGGGAAAAGCAATCAGCCCCAGCATTTT.

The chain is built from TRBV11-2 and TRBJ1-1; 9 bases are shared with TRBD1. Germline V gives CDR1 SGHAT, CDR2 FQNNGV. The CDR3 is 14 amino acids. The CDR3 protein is CATRPQGANTEAFF. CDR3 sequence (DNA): TGTGCAACGCGCCCACAGGGGGCGAACACTGAAGCTTTCTTT.

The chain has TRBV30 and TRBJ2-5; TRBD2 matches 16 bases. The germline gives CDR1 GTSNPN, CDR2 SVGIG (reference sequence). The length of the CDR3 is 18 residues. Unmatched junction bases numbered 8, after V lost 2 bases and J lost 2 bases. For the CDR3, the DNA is TGTGCCTGGAGTCCTTGGGGACTAGCGGGGGGGAGGCAAGAGACCCAGTACTTC. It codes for CAWSPWGLAGGRQETQYF.

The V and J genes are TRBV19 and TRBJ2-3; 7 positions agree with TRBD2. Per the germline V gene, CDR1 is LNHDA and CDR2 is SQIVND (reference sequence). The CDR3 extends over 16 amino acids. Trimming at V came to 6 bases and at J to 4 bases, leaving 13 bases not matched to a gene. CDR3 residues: CASRKWGGEVADTQYF. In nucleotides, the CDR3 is TGTGCCAGTAGAAAATGGGGAGGGGAGGTCGCAGATACGCAGTATTTT.

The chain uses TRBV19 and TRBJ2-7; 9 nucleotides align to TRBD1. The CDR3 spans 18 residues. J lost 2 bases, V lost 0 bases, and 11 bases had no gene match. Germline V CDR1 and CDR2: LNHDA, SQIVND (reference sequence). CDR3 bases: TGTGCCAGTAGTATAGAAAGGACCCGGGGGGACAGGGCCTACGAGCAGTACTTC. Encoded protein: CASSIERTRGDRAYEQYF.